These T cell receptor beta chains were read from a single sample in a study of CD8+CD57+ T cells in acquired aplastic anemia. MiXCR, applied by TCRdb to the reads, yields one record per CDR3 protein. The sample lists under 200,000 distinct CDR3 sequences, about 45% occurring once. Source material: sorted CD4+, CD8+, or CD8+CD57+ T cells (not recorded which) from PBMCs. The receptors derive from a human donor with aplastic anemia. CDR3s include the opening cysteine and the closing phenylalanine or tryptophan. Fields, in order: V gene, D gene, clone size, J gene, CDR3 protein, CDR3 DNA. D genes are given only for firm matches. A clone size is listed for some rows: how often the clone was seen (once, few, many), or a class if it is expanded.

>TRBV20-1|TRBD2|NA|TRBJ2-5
CSARGPGTSRAETQYF
TGCAGTGCTAGAGGTCCCGGGACTAGCAGGGCCGAGACCCAGTACTTC
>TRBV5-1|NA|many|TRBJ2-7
CASSLDRALEQYF
TGCGCCAGCAGCTTGGACAGGGCTCTTGAGCAGTACTTC
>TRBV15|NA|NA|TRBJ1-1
CATSVRQKNTEAFF
TGTGCCACCAGCGTACGACAGAAGAACACTGAAGCTTTCTTT
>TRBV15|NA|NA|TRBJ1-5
CATSRDPTGAGQPQHF
TGTGCCACCAGCAGAGATCCGACGGGGGCAGGTCAGCCCCAGCATTTT
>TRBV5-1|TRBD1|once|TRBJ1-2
CASSTTTGLGGYTF
TGCGCCAGCAGCACCACGACAGGGCTCGGGGGCTACACCTTC
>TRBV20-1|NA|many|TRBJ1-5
CSAPDGLNQPQHF
TGCAGTGCGCCGGACGGCCTCAATCAGCCCCAGCATTTT
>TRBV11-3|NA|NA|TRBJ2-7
CASSLGHYEQYF
TGTGCCAGCAGCTTAGGGCATTACGAGCAGTACTTC
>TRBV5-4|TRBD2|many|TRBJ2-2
CASSWGLAGGTGELFF
TGTGCCAGCAGCTGGGGACTAGCGGGAGGCACCGGGGAGCTGTTTTTT
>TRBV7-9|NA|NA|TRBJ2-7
CASSFSQTYEQYF
TGTGCCAGCAGCTTCTCCCAAACCTACGAGCAGTACTTC
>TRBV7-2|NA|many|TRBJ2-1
CASSFAGTYNEQFF
TGTGCCAGCAGCTTTGCGGGAACCTACAATGAGCAGTTCTTC
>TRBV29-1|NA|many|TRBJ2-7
CSVGSSYEQYF
TGCAGCGTTGGGAGCTCCTACGAGCAGTACTTC